This TCR beta chain emerged from a study of regulatory T cells in long-lasting Graves disease. Findings and caveats of the study: Shared public clonotypes totalled 2,500 to 3,500 in persistent patients, compared with approximately 970 in new patients. Persistent-disease Graves' patients showed less TCR diversity than new cases.

Sample time point: newly diagnosed GD, antithyroid drugs for less than 3 months. Construction of the TCR library relied on RNA isolated from PBMCs. It was by American Thyroid Association guidelines that Graves' disease was diagnosed. CDR3 regions were amplified by Arm-PCR using iRepertoire HTBI primers to build TCR beta libraries. Using its own MiXCR run on the multiplex PCR reads, TCRdb lists one record per CDR3 protein. The sample contains around 480,000 distinct CDR3 sequences, around 15% of which appear only once. CDR3 length equals 13 residues. Germline V gives CDR1 DFQATT, CDR2 SNEGSKA (reference sequence). The ends were cut back, 6 bases at V and 7 bases at J, with 18 bases in the middle. This clonotype was detected only a few times. What it binds is not known. These same records also appear under a second study, on T cells in Graves' hyperthyroidism and ophthalmopathy. Per that study: HTBI primers were used for first-round RT-PCR of the TCR CDR3.

The sequence came from a woman aged 40 to 65 with Graves disease. The sample in question was peripheral blood mononuclear cells (PBMCs), obtained at new diagnosis, from a patient treated with antithyroid drugs. V gene TRBV20-1 combines with J gene TRBJ1-1; a weak D match, TRBD1 (5 bases). Here the CDR3 reads CSAFGEGFGEAFF. The CDR3 bases are TGCAGTGCATTCGGGGAGGGGTTCGGTGAAGCTTTCTTT.